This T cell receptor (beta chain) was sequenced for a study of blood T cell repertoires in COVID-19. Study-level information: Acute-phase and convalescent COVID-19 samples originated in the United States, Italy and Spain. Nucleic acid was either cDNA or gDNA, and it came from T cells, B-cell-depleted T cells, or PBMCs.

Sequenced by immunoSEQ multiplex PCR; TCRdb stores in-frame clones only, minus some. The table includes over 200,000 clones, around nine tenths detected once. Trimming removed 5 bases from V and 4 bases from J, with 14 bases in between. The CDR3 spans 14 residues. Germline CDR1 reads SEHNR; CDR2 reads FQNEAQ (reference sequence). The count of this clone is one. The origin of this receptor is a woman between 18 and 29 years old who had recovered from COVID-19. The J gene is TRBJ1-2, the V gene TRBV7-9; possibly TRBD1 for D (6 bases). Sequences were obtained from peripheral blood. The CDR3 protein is CASSTNQGFYGYTF. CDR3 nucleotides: TGTGCCAGCAGCACAAACCAGGGGTTCTATGGCTACACCTTC.